This T cell receptor beta chain was captured by sequencing in a study of cytomegalovirus exposure and HLA in healthy donors. Study-wide results and caveats: Rarity held for most TCR sequences, but there were some public TCRs that occurred in many donors. Reports showed the classifier diagnosing cytomegalovirus status with high specificity and sensitivity.

The method was immunoSEQ multiplex PCR; TCRdb's version includes in-frame clones alone and lacks a portion of them. The sample shows about 120,000 clones, roughly 86% of them seen only once. Concerning this clone itself: Its antigen is currently unknown.

A roughly 120-subject validation cohort, separate from the roughly 670-subject first cohort, supplied the donors. Germline loops: CDR1 SGDLS, CDR2 YYNGEE. The V and J ends lost 1 base and 3 bases respectively, with 11 bases between them. This CDR3 contains 15 residues. The sequencing sample was made of PBMCs. This receptor was obtained from a man between 18 and 35 years old in good health and CMV-seronegative. The chain uses TRBV9 and TRBJ1-5, with D uncertain. The CDR3: CASSVNGGYNQPQHF. CDR3 bases: TGTGCCAGCAGCGTAAACGGAGGTTACAATCAGCCCCAGCATTTT. The full variable domain, in which reference TRBV9 and TRBJ1-5 provide the parts outside the CDR3, is DSGVTQTPKHLITATGQRVTLRCSPRSGDLSVYWYQQSLDQGLQFLIQYYNGEERAKGNILERFSAQQFPDLHSELNLSSLELGDSALYFCASSVNGGYNQPQHFGDGTRLSIL.